The sequence of this T cell receptor (beta chain) was determined in a study of T cells after yellow fever vaccination. This clonotype was picked up one time. The 5'RACE template-switching step produced TCR cDNA and added a universal primer site and UMIs. From the 5' RACE reads, TCRdb called clonotypes with MiXCR, one entry per CDR3 protein. Altogether tens of thousands of distinct CDR3 sequences are present, roughly 14% being singletons, with the ten largest covering roughly 24%. Overall study results and limits: High-abundance clonotypes from the bulk population could contaminate FACS-sorted repertoires.

V was clipped by 4 bases and J by 0 bases, with 7 bases between them. Germline V CDR1 and CDR2: MNHEY, SMNVEV (reference sequence). CDR3 size: 14 residues. This specimen consisted of CD8+ T cells not binding an NS4B(214-222) dextramer, sorted from PBMCs, obtained roughly 20 days after the first yellow fever vaccination. This chain joins TRBV27 and TRBJ2-1; D is ambiguous. The TCR comes from a man younger than 35 who received the YFV17D yellow fever vaccine. The CDR3 DNA reads as TGTGCCAGCAGTTCCCTAGGCTCCTACAATGAGCAGTTCTTC. This translates into CASSSLGSYNEQFF.